This TCR beta chain emerged from a study of T cells in Graves' hyperthyroidism and ophthalmopathy. Study-level points and caveats: Model predictions of ophthalmopathy came a median around 6.5 months before onset. The majority of expanded thyroid clonotypes above 0.001 also appeared in blood.

With respect to this clonotype: Antigen: not known.

Regions amplified from RNA transcripts were the TCR beta CDR3 regions. Initially, a first-round RT-PCR of the TCR CDR3 employed the HTBI primer set. MiXCR was run by TCRdb on the multiplex PCR reads, yielding one entry per CDR3 protein. The table includes approximately 410,000 distinct CDR3 sequences, about 13% detected once. Germline lookup yields CDR1 SQVTM and CDR2 ANQGSEA. The CDR3 runs to 15 residues. The ends lost 3 bases at V and 4 bases at J; junction bases unmatched: 7. Patients with uncontrolled infections, other autoimmune diseases, pregnancy or lactation were excluded. Diagnoses were made from clinical symptoms, serum measures (thyroxine and TRAb), thyroid ultrasound and orbital computed tomography.

The rearrangement links TRBV29-1 to TRBJ2-2; 8 bases fit TRBD2. This clonotype was sampled from a woman younger than 35 with Graves' hyperthyroidism. Sequenced material: blood. CDR3: CSVDTGRGGTGELFF. CDR3 nucleotide sequence: TGCAGCGTTGATACCGGGAGGGGAGGCACCGGGGAGCTGTTTTTT.